The 21 T cell receptor beta chains presented below share a single source sample, sequenced in a study of T cell responses to AZD1222 COVID-19 vaccine. Data came from immunoSEQ multiplex PCR; TCRdb stores just in-frame clones and leaves some out. The data hold tens of thousands of clones, with about 88% observed a single time. The source was peripheral blood, collected on day 0 of AZD1222 vaccination. The receptors derive from an adult in good health.

This clone was counted once. The rearrangement joins TRBV5-4 to TRBJ2-3, with 8 positions matching TRBD1. Germline CDR1 reads SGHNT; CDR2 reads YYREEE (reference sequence). This CDR3 is 15 amino acids long. The V and J ends lost 2 bases and 1 base, in that order; junction bases with no gene match: 3. The CDR3 protein is CASSLPGQGTDTQYF. The DNA for the CDR3 is TGTGCCAGCAGCTTACCGGGACAGGGCACAGATACGCAGTATTTT.

J is TRBJ1-1 and V is TRBV3-1 (or the pseudogene TRBV3-2); TRBD1 matches 8 bases. There are 15 residues in the CDR3. Germline values: CDR1 LGHDT, CDR2 YNNKEL (reference sequence). The junction had 4 bases not matched to a gene; V was cut back by 3 bases and J by 1 base. The CDR3 DNA is TGTGCCAGCAGCCATTCCGGGACAGGGAACACTGAAGCTTTCTTT. Protein product: CASSHSGTGNTEAFF.

The rearrangement links TRBV5-4 to TRBJ2-7, with TRBD2 matching over 7 bases. This CDR3 is 14 amino acids long. The germline V gene encodes CDR1 SGHNT and CDR2 YYREEE (reference sequence). Trimming at V came to 4 bases and at J to 9 bases, leaving 13 bases not matched to a gene. The CDR3 nucleotides read TGTGCCAGCAGCCCGGGGTTAGCGGGCTCGGGGCAGTACTTC. Its translation: CASSPGLAGSGQYF. The variable domain in full, with the rest retrieved from reference TRBV5-4 and TRBJ2-7, is ETGVTQSPTHLIKTRGQQVTLRCSSQSGHNTVSWYQQALGQGPQFIFQYYREEENGRGNFPPRFSGLQFPNYSSELNVNALELDDSALYLCASSPGLAGSGQYFGPGTRLTVT.

The rearrangement joins TRBV19 to TRBJ1-5; unclear D gene. V was cut by 5 bases and J by 6 bases, with 11 bases left in between. Germline CDR1 and CDR2: LNHDA and SQIVND (reference sequence). There are 13 residues in the CDR3. CDR3 sequence: CASSSEIGQPQHF. The CDR3 DNA sequence: TGTGCCAGTAGTTCAGAAATTGGTCAGCCCCAGCATTTT.

This chain joins TRBV7-8 and TRBJ1-6, with D perhaps matching TRBD1 (6 bases). The CDR3 covers 16 residues. The V end was cut by 4 bases, the J end by 0 bases, with 10 bases between. Germline V lookup: CDR1 SGHVS, CDR2 FQNEAQ. The CDR3 loop is CASSWTASSYNSPLHF. The DNA of the CDR3 is TGTGCCAGCAGCTGGACAGCGAGCTCCTATAATTCACCCCTCCACTTT.

J is TRBJ1-4 and V is TRBV28; 9 nucleotides align to TRBD1. The germline V gene encodes CDR1 MDHEN and CDR2 SYDVKM. CDR3 length equals 15 residues. V was clipped by 6 bases and J by 7 bases; unmatched bases: 9. The CDR3 DNA is TGTGCCAGCAGCCGAGCCGGGACAGGGCGTGAAAAACTGTTTTTT. It encodes CASSRAGTGREKLFF. The variable domain in full, completed from reference TRBV28 and TRBJ1-4, reads DVKVTQSSRYLVKRTGEKVFLECVQDMDHENMFWYRQDPGLGLRLIYFSYDVKMKEKGDIPEGYSVSREKKERFSLILESASTNQTSMYLCASSRAGTGREKLFFGSGTQLSVL.

The chain uses TRBV7-9 and TRBJ1-6, with D possibly being TRBD1 (5 bases). Germline CDR1 is SEHNR and CDR2 is FQNEAQ (reference sequence). The CDR3 sequence is 14 residues long. V dropped 5 bases and J dropped 8 bases, with 13 bases sitting between them. The CDR3 loop is CASSPGTAYSPLHF. As DNA, the CDR3 is TGTGCCAGCAGCCCAGGGACGGCCTATTCACCCCTCCACTTT.

The chain employs TRBV5-1 and TRBJ1-1; D is uncertain. Between the trimmed V and J ends, which lost 5 bases and 4 bases, there was a span of 18 bases. CDR1 and CDR2 from the germline V gene are SGHRS and YFSETQ. This CDR3 is 15 amino acids long. The CDR3 spells CASRLQFDVSTEAFF. CDR3 DNA: TGCGCCAGCAGGCTTCAATTCGACGTTAGCACTGAAGCTTTCTTT.

This rearrangement joins TRBV5-5 to TRBJ1-5; D uncertain. V lost 4 bases to trimming and J lost 5 bases, with 13 bases between them. Per the germline V gene, CDR1 is SGHKS and CDR2 is YYEKEE (reference sequence). CDR3 length equals 14 residues. CDR3 sequence (DNA): TGTGCCAGCAGCCCACGGACGGCGGATCAGCCCCAGCATTTT. It specifies CASSPRTADQPQHF.

This clone came up once. The chain is built from TRBV7-7 and TRBJ1-4; TRBD1 might be the D (5 bases). Trimming cost V 5 bases and J 7 bases, with 20 bases left between them. The CDR3 is 16 residues long. CDR1 is SSHAT, CDR2 FNYEAQ, per germline (reference sequence). CDR3 nucleotides: TGTGCCAGCAGCCCCTCACTCGGGGACCCGGGTGAAAAACTGTTTTTT. It encodes CASSPSLGDPGEKLFF.

V usage is TRBV18 and J usage is TRBJ1-2; D is uncertain. V was clipped by 5 bases and J by 0 bases, with 16 bases between them. The CDR3 sequence is 16 residues long. Germline assignment: CDR1 KGHSH and CDR2 LQKENI. The CDR3 DNA follows: TGTGCCAGCTCAAGTATCATGCGTGGGACTAACTATGGCTACACCTTC. This encodes CASSSIMRGTNYGYTF. The entire variable domain, with the rest obtained from reference TRBV18 and TRBJ1-2, is as follows: NAGVMQNPRHLVRRRGQEARLRCSPMKGHSHVYWYRQLPEEGLKFMVYLQKENIIDESGMPKERFSAEFPKEGPSILRIQQVVRGDSAAYFCASSSIMRGTNYGYTFGSGTRLTVV.

The chain recombines TRBV3-1 (or the pseudogene TRBV3-2) with TRBJ2-7, with 10 bases that match TRBD2. J lost 4 bases, V lost 0 bases, and 3 bases had no gene match. This CDR3 is built from 15 residues. Germline CDR1 LGHDT, CDR2 YNNKEL (reference sequence). CDR3 nucleotide sequence: TGTGCCAGCAGCCAAGATCCAGCGGGAGGGTACGAGCAGTACTTC. It encodes CASSQDPAGGYEQYF.

The rearrangement joins TRBV7-9 to TRBJ2-3, with 7 bases matching TRBD1. The CDR3 sequence is 15 residues long. The germline V gene has CDR1 SEHNR and CDR2 FQNEAQ (reference sequence). After removal of 5 bases from V and 6 bases from J, the junction contained 11 bases not matched to a gene. The CDR3, as DNA: TGTGCCAGCAGCGACGGGACAGATTTCACGGATACGCAGTATTTT. This translates into CASSDGTDFTDTQYF.

The rearrangement uses TRBV20-1 and TRBJ1-4; possibly TRBD1 for D (5 bases). CDR3 length: 14 amino acids. Germline CDR1 reads DFQATT; CDR2 reads SNEGSKA (reference sequence). V gave up 3 bases and J gave up 7 bases, with 15 bases separating them. Here the CDR3 reads CSASERGGIEKLFF. CDR3 DNA: TGCAGTGCTAGTGAGCGGGGGGGTATTGAAAAACTGTTTTTT.

The chain joins TRBV10-2 to TRBJ2-7; D gene unclear. The CDR3 spans 13 residues. V lost 1 base to trimming and J lost 3 bases, with 7 bases between them. The V gene's germline CDR1 is WSHSY and CDR2 SAAADI. The CDR3 spells CASSEYTDYEQYF. CDR3 sequence (DNA): TGCGCCAGCAGTGAGTACACAGACTACGAGCAGTACTTC.

This rearrangement joins TRBV11-3 to TRBJ2-7; weak D call: TRBD2 (5 bases). The CDR3 covers 15 residues. CDR1 and CDR2 (germline): SGHNT, YENEEA. V was trimmed by 3 bases and J by 3 bases, leaving 15 bases between them. CDR3: CASSFLDSEHYEQYF. CDR3 DNA: TGTGCCAGCAGCTTCCTGGACTCAGAACACTACGAGCAGTACTTC.

The chain has TRBV5-6 and TRBJ2-2; D is possibly TRBD1 (5 bases). In germline, CDR1 is SGHDT, CDR2 YYEEEE. The ends were cut back, 4 bases at V and 3 bases at J, with 13 bases in the middle. The CDR3 covers 15 residues. The CDR3 here is CASSPRGRYTGELFF. CDR3 DNA sequence: TGTGCCAGCAGCCCTAGGGGCCGGTACACCGGGGAGCTGTTTTTT.

This clone occurred once. Other DNA sequences in the same sample also yield this CDR3. The V gene is TRBV4-2, the J gene TRBJ1-3; no clear D. The V gene's germline CDR1 is LGHNA and CDR2 YNFKEQ. This CDR3 contains 15 residues. V was clipped by 0 bases and J by 1 base, with 7 bases between them. CDR3 amino acids: CASSQDPRSGNTIYF. DNA of the CDR3: TGTGCCAGCAGCCAAGATCCGAGATCTGGAAACACCATATATTTT.

The chain carries TRBV7-9 and TRBJ1-2; 7 nucleotides align to TRBD1. The trim removed 5 bases at V and 3 bases at J, leaving 3 bases unmatched. The CDR3 spans 13 residues. Germline-derived CDR1 and CDR2 are SEHNR and FQNEAQ (reference sequence). The CDR3 DNA follows: TGTGCCAGCAGCCAGGGGGTGGACTATGGCTACACCTTC. This encodes CASSQGVDYGYTF.

V and J are TRBV5-5 and TRBJ1-5, with D hard to call. The V and J ends lost 0 bases and 6 bases respectively, with 10 bases between them. This CDR3 contains 14 residues. Germline-derived CDR1 and CDR2 are SGHKS and YYEKEE (reference sequence). The DNA for the CDR3 is TGTGCCAGCAGCTTGGTTACTGTAGGTCAGCCCCAGCATTTT. Protein sequence: CASSLVTVGQPQHF.

V usage is TRBV5-5 and J usage is TRBJ1-4; TRBD1 is a possible D gene (6 bases). V lost 3 bases and J 8 bases, leaving 17 bases between the germline ends. CDR3 length: 15 amino acids. Germline values: CDR1 SGHKS, CDR2 YYEKEE (reference sequence). The CDR3 nucleotides read TGTGCCAGCAGCTCTTACTCGACCGGGACAGAAAAACTGTTTTTT. This translates into CASSSYSTGTEKLFF.